The 4 T cell receptor beta chains reported below all come from one sample, sequenced in a study of T cell responses to AZD1222 COVID-19 vaccine. Libraries were prepared by immunoSEQ multiplex PCR; TCRdb keeps only in-frame clonotypes and omits some of them. The sample has around 140,000 clones, 85% to 95% seen once. Material: peripheral blood, obtained on day 0 of AZD1222 vaccination. The receptors stem from an adult in good health.

J is TRBJ1-6 and V is TRBV5-6; D might be TRBD1 (5 bases). Germline V lookup: CDR1 SGHDT, CDR2 YYEEEE. The V end was cut by 5 bases, the J end by 0 bases, with 12 bases between. The CDR3 has 16 residues. CDR3 nucleotide sequence: TGTGCCAGCAGGTCTGCAGGGAGCTCCTATAATTCACCCCTCCACTTT. Translating it yields CASRSAGSSYNSPLHF.

This chain joins TRBV9 and TRBJ2-7, with D perhaps assigned TRBD1 or TRBD2 (5 bases each). The CDR3 covers 14 residues. Trimming removed 3 bases from V and 0 bases from J, with 10 bases in between. Germline V gene data show CDR1 as SGDLS and CDR2 as YYNGEE. The DNA of the CDR3 is TGTGCCAGCAGCGGAACCGGGGCCTCCTACGAGCAGTACTTC. Amino acids: CASSGTGASYEQYF.

This clone showed up just once. This chain connects TRBV7-8 to TRBJ2-2, with 8 positions matching TRBD2. The germline V gene has CDR1 SGHVS and CDR2 FQNEAQ. The CDR3 loop spans 17 amino acids. V trimming: 5 bases; J trimming: 0 bases; junction bases outside the gene matches: 8. CDR3 in DNA: TGTGCCAGCAGCCTCTCGGCGGGGGGTGCGAACACCGGGGAGCTGTTTTTT. Its protein product is CASSLSAGGANTGELFF.

The chain carries TRBV4-3 and TRBJ2-1; a weak D match, TRBD1 (7 bases). CDR3 length equals 14 residues. The V end was cut by 4 bases, the J end by 9 bases, with 16 bases between. Germline V gene lookup returns CDR1 LGHNA and CDR2 YSLEER. For the CDR3, the DNA is TGCGCCAGCAGCCCGGACTCAGGGGGGCGTGAGCAGTTCTTC. Protein: CASSPDSGGREQFF.